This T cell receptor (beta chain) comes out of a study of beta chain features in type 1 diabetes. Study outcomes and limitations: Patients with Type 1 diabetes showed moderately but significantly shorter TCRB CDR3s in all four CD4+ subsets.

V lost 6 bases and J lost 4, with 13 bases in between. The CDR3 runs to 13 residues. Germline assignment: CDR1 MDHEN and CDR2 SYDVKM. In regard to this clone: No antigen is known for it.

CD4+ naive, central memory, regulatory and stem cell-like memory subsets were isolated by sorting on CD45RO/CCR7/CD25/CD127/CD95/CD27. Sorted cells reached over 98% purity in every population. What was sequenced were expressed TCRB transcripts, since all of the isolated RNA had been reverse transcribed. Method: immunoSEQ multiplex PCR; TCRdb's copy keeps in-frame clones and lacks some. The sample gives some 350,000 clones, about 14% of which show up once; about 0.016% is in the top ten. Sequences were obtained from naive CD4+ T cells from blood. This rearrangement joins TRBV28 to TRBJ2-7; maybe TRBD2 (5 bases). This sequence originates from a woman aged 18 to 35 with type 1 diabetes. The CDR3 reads CASSLSGRYEQYF. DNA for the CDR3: TGTGCCAGCAGCCTAAGCGGCAGATACGAGCAGTACTTC.